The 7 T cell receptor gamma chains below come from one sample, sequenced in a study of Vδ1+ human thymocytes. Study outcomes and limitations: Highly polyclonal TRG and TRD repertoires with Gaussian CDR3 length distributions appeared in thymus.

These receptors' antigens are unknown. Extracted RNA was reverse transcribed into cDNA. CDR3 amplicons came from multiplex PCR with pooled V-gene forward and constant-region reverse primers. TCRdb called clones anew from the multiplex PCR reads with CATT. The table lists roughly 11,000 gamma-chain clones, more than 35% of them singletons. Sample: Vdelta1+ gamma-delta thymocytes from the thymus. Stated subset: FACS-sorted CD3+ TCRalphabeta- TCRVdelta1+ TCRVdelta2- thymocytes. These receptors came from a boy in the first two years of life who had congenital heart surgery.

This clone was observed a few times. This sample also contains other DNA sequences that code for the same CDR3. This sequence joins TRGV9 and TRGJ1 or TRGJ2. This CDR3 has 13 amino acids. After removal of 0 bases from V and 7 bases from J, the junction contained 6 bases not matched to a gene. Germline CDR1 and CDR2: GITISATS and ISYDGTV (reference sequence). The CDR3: CALWEVRGYKKLF. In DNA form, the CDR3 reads TGTGCCTTGTGGGAGGTGCGGGGCTATAAGAAACTCTTT.

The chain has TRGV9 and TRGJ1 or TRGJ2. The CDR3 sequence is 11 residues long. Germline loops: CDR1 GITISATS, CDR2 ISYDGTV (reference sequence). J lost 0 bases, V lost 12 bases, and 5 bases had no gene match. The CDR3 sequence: CARTNYYKKLF. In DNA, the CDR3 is TGTGCCCGGACGAATTATTATAAGAAACTCTTT.

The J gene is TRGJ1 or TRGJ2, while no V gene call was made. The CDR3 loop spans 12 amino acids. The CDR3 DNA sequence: TGTGCCACCTGGGACGGGCCTCAGGGGAAACTCTTT. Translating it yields CATWDGPQGKLF.

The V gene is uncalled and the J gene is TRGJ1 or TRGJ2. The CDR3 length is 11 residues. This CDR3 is CATWDTCVKLF. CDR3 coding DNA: TGTGCCACCTGGGACACCTGCGTCAAACTCTTT.

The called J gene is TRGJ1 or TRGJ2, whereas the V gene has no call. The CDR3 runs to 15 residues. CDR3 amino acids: CATWDPTPHYYKKLF. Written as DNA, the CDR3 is TGTGCCACCTGGGACCCTACACCTCATTATTATAAGAAACTCTTT.

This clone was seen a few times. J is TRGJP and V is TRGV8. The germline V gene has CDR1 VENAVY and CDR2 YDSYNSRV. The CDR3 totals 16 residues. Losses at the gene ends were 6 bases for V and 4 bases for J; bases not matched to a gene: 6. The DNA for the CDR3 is TGTGCCACCTGGAAGCCCCAAGAGTTGGGCAAAAAAATCAAGGTATTT. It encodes CATWKPQELGKKIKVF.

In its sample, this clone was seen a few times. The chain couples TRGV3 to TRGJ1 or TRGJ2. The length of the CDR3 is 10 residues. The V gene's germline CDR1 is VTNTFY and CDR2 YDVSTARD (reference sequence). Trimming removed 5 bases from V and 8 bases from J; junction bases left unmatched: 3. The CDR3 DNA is TGTGCCACCTGGGCCAATAAGAAACTCTTT. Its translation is CATWANKKLF.